Below are 32 T cell receptor beta chains sequenced from a single sample in a study of blood T cells in healthy people across ages. PCR was performed a second time for roughly 7 to 11 cycles using a sample-barcoded 5' primer and a J-beta primer mix. MiXCR, run by TCRdb on the 5' RACE reads, gives a single entry per CDR3 protein. The sample contains 870,000 or so distinct CDR3 sequences, 25% to 35% of which appear only once. The sample comprised blood. Receptor source: a woman older than 75 in good health.

This clonotype was found many times. The V call is TRBV4-3, the J call TRBJ2-1; TRBD2 might be the D (5 bases). CDR3 length: 17 amino acids. CDR1 and CDR2 from the germline V gene are LGHNA and YSLEER. The V gene lost 0 bases and the J gene lost 2 bases, with 14 bases spanning the gap. The CDR3 region is CASSQDSSGATYNEQFF. The CDR3 nucleotides are TGCGCCAGCAGCCAAGATTCCAGCGGAGCTACCTACAATGAGCAGTTCTTC.

In regard to this clonotype: A much larger clone lies a single base off, so this may be a read error. This rearrangement joins TRBV20-1 to TRBJ1-1, with D tentatively TRBD1 (6 bases). The CDR3 is 13 residues long. Germline V gene lookup returns CDR1 DFQATT and CDR2 SNEGSKA (reference sequence). The V end lost 4 bases, the J end lost 3 bases, and 12 bases lay between the germline ends. Here the CDR3 reads CSAKGGADTEAFF. In DNA, the CDR3 is TGCAGTGCTAAGGGGGGGGCCGACACTGAAGCTTTCTTT.

This clonotype was found many times. Written as DNA, the CDR3 is TGTGCCAGCAGTACTTATACCCTAGCGTTGAATACGCAGTATTTT. Translated: CASSTYTLALNTQYF. V and J are TRBV7-2 and TRBJ2-3; D perhaps matches TRBD2 (6 bases). The V gene lost 6 bases and the J gene lost 7 bases, with 20 bases spanning the gap. CDR1 SGHTA and CDR2 FQGNSA come from the germline V gene. The CDR3 consists of 15 residues. The variable domain in full, completed from reference TRBV7-2 and TRBJ2-3, reads GAGVSQSPSNKVTEKGKDVELRCDPISGHTALYWYRQSLGQGLEFLIYFQGNSAPDKSGLPSDRFSAERTGGSVSTLTIQRTQQEDSAVYLCASSTYTLALNTQYFGPGTRLTVL.

This clonotype has a handful of counts. This may arise from a read error, as a much more abundant clone is one base away. The chain carries TRBV11-2 and TRBJ2-3, with a possible D match to TRBD2 (5 bases). The CDR3 length is 13 residues. The germline V gene encodes CDR1 SGHAT and CDR2 FQNNGV. The CDR3 bases are TGTGTCAGCACCCATGGAGGTACCGGTACGCAGTATTTT. As protein: CVSTHGGTGTQYF.

The V and J genes are TRBV14 and TRBJ2-3; D is ambiguous. V lost 0 bases to trimming and J lost 2 bases, with 9 bases between them. The CDR3 length is 15 residues. CDR1 is SGHDN and CDR2 is FVKESK in the germline V gene. The CDR3: CASSQENLNTDTQYF. DNA of the CDR3: TGTGCCAGCAGCCAAGAGAATCTAAACACAGATACGCAGTATTTT.

Ten or more counts support this clonotype. The gene calls are TRBV20-1 and TRBJ2-1; D may be TRBD1 (7 bases). The CDR3 spans 11 residues. Looked up from germline, CDR1 is DFQATT and CDR2 is SNEGSKA (reference sequence). Trimming shortened V by 8 bases and J by 7 bases, and 12 bases separated the two germline ends. The CDR3 DNA reads TGCAGTACCCAGGGGGGAAATGAGCAGTTCTTC. Encoded protein: CSTQGGNEQFF.

Concerning this clonotype itself: A much bigger clone sits one base away, suggesting this may be a read error. The genes are TRBV5-1 and TRBJ1-5; 8 positions agree with TRBD1. This CDR3 comprises 14 residues. V was clipped by 2 bases and J by 3 bases; unmatched bases: 1. CDR1 and CDR2 (germline): SGHRS, YFSETQ. CDR3 protein: CASSLQGVNQPQHF. For the CDR3, the DNA is TGCGCCAGCAGCTTACAGGGGGTCAATCAGCCCCAGCATTTT.

This clonotype was observed a handful of times. This sequence joins TRBV11-2 and TRBJ1-6; TRBD1 might be the D (6 bases). Trimming shortened V by 6 bases and J by 6 bases, and 12 bases separated the two germline ends. The CDR3 loop spans 14 amino acids. Germline-derived CDR1 and CDR2 are SGHAT and FQNNGV. The CDR3 protein is CASRPTGFNSPLHF. CDR3 DNA: TGTGCCAGCAGACCGACAGGTTTTAATTCACCCCTCCACTTT.

This clonotype was found many times. This sequence joins TRBV11-2 and TRBJ2-3, with a weak D call TRBD2 (6 bases). CDR1 and CDR2 (germline): SGHAT, FQNNGV. The germline V and J ends were trimmed by 1 base and 2 bases, with 13 bases remaining between them. This CDR3 is built from 16 residues. The CDR3 here is CASSLVGGVLTDTQYF. CDR3 sequence (DNA): TGTGCCAGCAGCTTAGTCGGCGGGGTTCTCACAGATACGCAGTATTTT.

The chain employs TRBV6-6 and TRBJ1-2, with no clear D. Germline V lookup: CDR1 MNHNY, CDR2 SVGAGI (reference sequence). CDR3 length equals 15 residues. Between the trimmed V and J ends, which lost 6 bases and 2 bases, there was a span of 16 bases. CDR3 sequence: CASSSDTIRNYGYTF. CDR3 DNA: TGTGCCAGCAGCTCAGACACCATCAGGAACTATGGCTACACCTTC.

The rearrangement uses TRBV18 and TRBJ2-3, with TRBD2 matching 11 bases. This CDR3 comprises 17 residues. From germline, CDR1 is KGHSH and CDR2 LQKENI. The V gene end was trimmed by 3 bases and the J gene end by 4 bases; junction bases not matched to a gene: 9. The CDR3 DNA reads as TGTGCCAGCTCACCCCTTGCTAGCGGGGGGCCATCAGATACGCAGTATTTT. This gives the protein CASSPLASGGPSDTQYF.

The sample holds many counts of this clonotype. The chain combines TRBV3-1 with TRBJ2-7; a weak D match, TRBD1 (6 bases). CDR1 LGHDT and CDR2 YNNKEL come from the germline V gene (reference sequence). Deletions cut 1 base from V and 7 bases from J, with 14 bases between. The CDR3 spans 14 residues. CDR3 nucleotides: TGTGCCAGCAGCCAAGTCCAGGGGTCGGGGGAGCAGTACTTC. Translation gives CASSQVQGSGEQYF.

The rearrangement links TRBV4-2 to TRBJ2-5; possible D gene TRBD1, 6 bases. The V and J ends lost 4 bases and 0 bases respectively, with 12 bases between them. Germline V lookup: CDR1 LGHNA, CDR2 YNFKEQ. This CDR3 is built from 15 residues. As DNA, the CDR3 is TGTGCCAGCAGCCGGACAGCAACCTACCAAGAGACCCAGTACTTC. Its protein is CASSRTATYQETQYF.

Many counts were recorded for this clonotype. J is TRBJ2-1 and V is TRBV7-2, with D perhaps TRBD1 or TRBD2 (5 bases each). The V gene's germline CDR1 is SGHTA and CDR2 FQGNSA. This CDR3 region has 13 residues. Trimming left V 5 bases short and J 6 bases short, with 11 bases between. Here the CDR3 reads CASSPRGPNEQFF. CDR3 bases: TGTGCCAGCAGCCCACGGGGACCCAATGAGCAGTTCTTC.

This clonotype was detected only a few times. This may be a read error, as it is one base from a much larger clone. This chain links TRBV29-1 with TRBJ1-6; 7 nucleotides match TRBD1. The germline V gene has CDR1 SQVTM and CDR2 ANQGSEA. The CDR3 extends over 13 amino acids. CDR3 sequence: CSVAGQPNSPPHF. CDR3 nucleotides: TGCAGCGTCGCGGGACAGCCTAATTCACCCCCCCACTTT.

This clonotype was observed a handful of times. The chain combines TRBV20-1 with TRBJ2-3; D is undetermined. The CDR3 extends over 11 amino acids. V lost 0 bases and J lost 11, with 9 bases in between. Germline V lookup: CDR1 DFQATT, CDR2 SNEGSKA (reference sequence). The CDR3 sequence: CSARDPPGQYF. CDR3 bases: TGCAGTGCTAGAGATCCCCCTGGGCAGTATTTT.

The sample holds many counts of this clonotype. DNA for the CDR3: TGTGCCAGCAGCCAAGAAGCAGGGGAAGTGACCCAGTACTTC. Its protein product is CASSQEAGEVTQYF. The rearrangement links TRBV3-1 to TRBJ2-5; possibly TRBD1 for D (6 bases). The CDR3 runs to 14 residues. V gave up 0 bases and J gave up 7 bases, with 12 bases separating them. Germline V gene data show CDR1 as LGHDT and CDR2 as YNNKEL (reference sequence).

Concerning this clonotype: Being one base from a much bigger clone, this may be a read error. This rearrangement joins TRBV6-6 to TRBJ1-4; D is possibly TRBD1 (5 bases). In germline, CDR1 is MNHNY, CDR2 SVGAGI (reference sequence). This CDR3 comprises 17 residues. The CDR3 spells CASGYRPGRRVDEKLFF. The DNA of the CDR3 is TGTGCCAGCGGTTACAGGCCAGGACGGCGAGTGGACGAAAAACTGTTTTTT.

The rearrangement joins TRBV11-2 to TRBJ2-2, with 12 bases identical to TRBD1. V was pared by 5 bases and J by 2 bases, with 9 bases of the junction left unmatched. This CDR3 has 18 residues. Germline CDR1 and CDR2: SGHAT and FQNNGV. CDR3 sequence (DNA): TGTGCCAGCAGCCTCTTCAGAGGGACAGGGGGCAACACCGGGGAGCTGTTTTTT. This gives the protein CASSLFRGTGGNTGELFF. Combining the CDR3 with reference TRBV11-2 and TRBJ2-2 gives the whole variable domain EAGVAQSPRYKIIEKRQSVAFWCNPISGHATLYWYQQILGQGPKLLIQFQNNGVVDDSQLPKDRFSAERLKGVDSTLKIQPAKLEDSAVYLCASSLFRGTGGNTGELFFGEGSRLTVL.

Ten or more counts support this clonotype. The genes are TRBV6-2 or TRBV6-3 and TRBJ2-5; perhaps TRBD1 as D (5 bases). Germline values: CDR1 MNHEY, CDR2 SVGEGT. Trimming stripped 5 bases from V and 5 bases from J, with 18 bases between. The CDR3 extends over 15 amino acids. CDR3 nucleotide sequence: TGTGCCAGCAGTCCCTACGGTAGGGGCTTGGAGACCCAGTACTTC. Translation gives CASSPYGRGLETQYF.

This clonotype was seen more than once but under ten times. Since a much larger clone is just one base distant, this may be a read error. The chain links TRBV4-3 to TRBJ2-1, with D possibly TRBD2 on 6 matching bases. The CDR3 totals 17 residues. Germline V lookup: CDR1 LGHNA, CDR2 YSLEER. The DNA of the CDR3 is TGCGCCAGCAGCCAAGTCGTCGGAGGGTTGGGATACAATGAGCGGTTCTTC. The encoded protein is CASSQVVGGLGYNERFF.

Here the CDR3 DNA reads TGTGCCAGCCGGGACAGGGGTGGGTATGGCTACACCTTC. This encodes CASRDRGGYGYTF. V is TRBV3-1 and J is TRBJ1-2; 10 positions agree with TRBD1. The germline V gene encodes CDR1 LGHDT and CDR2 YNNKEL (reference sequence). The length of the CDR3 is 13 residues. V shed 8 bases and J 5 bases; nucleotides not matched to a gene: 5.

The sample holds many counts of this clonotype. The chain carries TRBV6-4 and TRBJ2-1; D remains ambiguous. The germline gives CDR1 MRHNA, CDR2 SNTAGT. Trimming shortened V by 6 bases and J by 0 bases, and 6 bases separated the two germline ends. The CDR3 runs 13 residues. The CDR3 DNA reads as TGTGCCAGCAGCCAGTACTCCTACAATGAGCAGTTCTTC. Translation: CASSQYSYNEQFF.

The gene calls are TRBV5-4 and TRBJ2-3; D unclear. The CDR3 loop spans 15 amino acids. V shed 4 bases and J shed 1 base, with 13 bases lying between them. CDR1 is SGHNT and CDR2 is YYREEE in the germline V gene (reference sequence). The CDR3 DNA follows: TGTGCCAGCAGCCCGGCTGGCAAGGGCACAGATACGCAGTATTTT. Protein product: CASSPAGKGTDTQYF.

In its sample, this clonotype was seen many times. The genes are TRBV25-1 and TRBJ1-5; D not resolved. Looked up from germline, CDR1 is MGHDK and CDR2 is SYGVNS. The V end lost 6 bases, the J end lost 2 bases, and 5 bases lay between the germline ends. CDR3 length: 12 residues. The CDR3 nucleotides read TGTGCCAGCAGGTCAGGCAATCAGCCCCAGCATTTT. Translation: CASRSGNQPQHF.

This clonotype appeared once. This chain links TRBV4-1 with TRBJ2-3; D gene unclear. Trimming pared 9 bases from V and 0 bases from J, leaving 16 bases between. The CDR3 has 15 amino acids. Germline V CDR1 and CDR2: MGHRA, YSYEKL. CDR3 bases: TGCGCCAGTACCCTTTTCTACCCCAGCACAGATACGCAGTATTTT. It is translated as CASTLFYPSTDTQYF.

As concerns this clonotype: A much larger clone differs by one base, so this may be a read error. This chain connects TRBV29-1 to TRBJ1-4; no clear D. CDR1 and CDR2 (germline): SQVTM, ANQGSEA. CDR3 length: 14 amino acids. CDR3 DNA: TGCAGCGTTGAGAGTGGTGCAGCTAATGAAGAACTGTTTTTT. It codes for CSVESGAANEELFF.

This clonotype was recorded at least ten times. This chain uses TRBV5-4 with TRBJ2-7; no clear D. This CDR3 comprises 14 residues. The V end lost 0 bases, the J end lost 1 base, and 8 bases lay between the germline ends. Germline V gene data show CDR1 as SGHNT and CDR2 as YYREEE (reference sequence). The DNA of the CDR3 is TGTGCCAGCAGCTTGGAGGGTTATTCCTACGAGCAGTACTTC. The encoded protein is CASSLEGYSYEQYF.

The genes are TRBV12-3 or TRBV12-4 and TRBJ2-3; 8 bases map to TRBD2. The CDR3 totals 13 residues. Trimming removed 10 bases from V and 13 bases from J; junction bases left unmatched: 16. CDR3 sequence: CATRRGGTDAEYF. DNA for the CDR3: TGTGCCACCCGACGGGGGGGCACAGATGCGGAGTATTTT.

This clonotype was detected only a few times. J is TRBJ2-5 and V is TRBV27, with 8 bases matching TRBD1. Trimming at V came to 3 bases and at J to 0 bases, leaving 0 bases not matched to a gene. The CDR3 is made up of 14 amino acids. CDR1 and CDR2 from the germline V gene are MNHEY and SMNVEV (reference sequence). As DNA, the CDR3 is TGTGCCAGCAGTTTGGGACAGGACCAAGAGACCCAGTACTTC. Its protein is CASSLGQDQETQYF.

This clonotype was seen many times. J is TRBJ1-5 and V is TRBV7-2; 7 nucleotides match TRBD1. Germline values: CDR1 SGHTA, CDR2 FQGNSA. V dropped 2 bases and J dropped 0; count of bases not matched to a gene: 4. This CDR3 has 16 amino acids. The CDR3 bases are TGTGCCAGCAGCTTAACAGGGGCCTATAGCAATCAGCCCCAGCATTTT. Protein: CASSLTGAYSNQPQHF.

This rearrangement joins TRBV27 to TRBJ1-3, with D unresolved. The CDR3 totals 15 residues. Germline assignment: CDR1 MNHEY and CDR2 SMNVEV (reference sequence). The V and J ends lost 5 bases and 1 base respectively, with 12 bases between them. CDR3 in amino acids: CASSPWAASGNTIYF. The CDR3 DNA reads as TGTGCCAGCAGTCCATGGGCAGCGTCTGGAAACACCATATATTTT.